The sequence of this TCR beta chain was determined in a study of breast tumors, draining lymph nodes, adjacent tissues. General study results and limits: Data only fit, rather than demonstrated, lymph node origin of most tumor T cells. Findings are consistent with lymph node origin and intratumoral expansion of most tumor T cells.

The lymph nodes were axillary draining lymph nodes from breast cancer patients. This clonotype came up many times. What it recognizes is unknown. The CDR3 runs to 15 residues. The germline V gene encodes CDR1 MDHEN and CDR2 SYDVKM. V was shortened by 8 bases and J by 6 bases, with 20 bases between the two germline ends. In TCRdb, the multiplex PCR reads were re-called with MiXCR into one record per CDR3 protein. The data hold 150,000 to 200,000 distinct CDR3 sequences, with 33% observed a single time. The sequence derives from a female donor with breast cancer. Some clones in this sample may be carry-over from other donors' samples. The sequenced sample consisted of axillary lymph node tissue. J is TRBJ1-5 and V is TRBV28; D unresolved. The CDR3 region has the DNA TGTGCCAGCCGGGGTTGGGCAGCTACCTTTCAGCCCCAGCATTTT. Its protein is CASRGWAATFQPQHF.